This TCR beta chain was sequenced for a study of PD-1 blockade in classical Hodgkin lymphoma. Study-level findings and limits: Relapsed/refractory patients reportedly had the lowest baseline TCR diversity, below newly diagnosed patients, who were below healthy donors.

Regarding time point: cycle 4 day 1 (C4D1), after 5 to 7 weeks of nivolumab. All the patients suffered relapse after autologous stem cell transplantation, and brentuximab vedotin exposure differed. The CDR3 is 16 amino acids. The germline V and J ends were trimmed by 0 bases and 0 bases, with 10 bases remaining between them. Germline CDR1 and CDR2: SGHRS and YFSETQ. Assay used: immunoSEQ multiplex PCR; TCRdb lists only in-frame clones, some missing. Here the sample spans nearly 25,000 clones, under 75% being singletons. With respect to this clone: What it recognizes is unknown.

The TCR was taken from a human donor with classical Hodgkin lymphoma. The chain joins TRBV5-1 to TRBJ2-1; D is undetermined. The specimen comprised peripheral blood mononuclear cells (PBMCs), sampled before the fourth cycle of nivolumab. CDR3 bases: TGCGCCAGCAGCTTGGCATCTCCGAGCTCCTACAATGAGCAGTTCTTC. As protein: CASSLASPSSYNEQFF.